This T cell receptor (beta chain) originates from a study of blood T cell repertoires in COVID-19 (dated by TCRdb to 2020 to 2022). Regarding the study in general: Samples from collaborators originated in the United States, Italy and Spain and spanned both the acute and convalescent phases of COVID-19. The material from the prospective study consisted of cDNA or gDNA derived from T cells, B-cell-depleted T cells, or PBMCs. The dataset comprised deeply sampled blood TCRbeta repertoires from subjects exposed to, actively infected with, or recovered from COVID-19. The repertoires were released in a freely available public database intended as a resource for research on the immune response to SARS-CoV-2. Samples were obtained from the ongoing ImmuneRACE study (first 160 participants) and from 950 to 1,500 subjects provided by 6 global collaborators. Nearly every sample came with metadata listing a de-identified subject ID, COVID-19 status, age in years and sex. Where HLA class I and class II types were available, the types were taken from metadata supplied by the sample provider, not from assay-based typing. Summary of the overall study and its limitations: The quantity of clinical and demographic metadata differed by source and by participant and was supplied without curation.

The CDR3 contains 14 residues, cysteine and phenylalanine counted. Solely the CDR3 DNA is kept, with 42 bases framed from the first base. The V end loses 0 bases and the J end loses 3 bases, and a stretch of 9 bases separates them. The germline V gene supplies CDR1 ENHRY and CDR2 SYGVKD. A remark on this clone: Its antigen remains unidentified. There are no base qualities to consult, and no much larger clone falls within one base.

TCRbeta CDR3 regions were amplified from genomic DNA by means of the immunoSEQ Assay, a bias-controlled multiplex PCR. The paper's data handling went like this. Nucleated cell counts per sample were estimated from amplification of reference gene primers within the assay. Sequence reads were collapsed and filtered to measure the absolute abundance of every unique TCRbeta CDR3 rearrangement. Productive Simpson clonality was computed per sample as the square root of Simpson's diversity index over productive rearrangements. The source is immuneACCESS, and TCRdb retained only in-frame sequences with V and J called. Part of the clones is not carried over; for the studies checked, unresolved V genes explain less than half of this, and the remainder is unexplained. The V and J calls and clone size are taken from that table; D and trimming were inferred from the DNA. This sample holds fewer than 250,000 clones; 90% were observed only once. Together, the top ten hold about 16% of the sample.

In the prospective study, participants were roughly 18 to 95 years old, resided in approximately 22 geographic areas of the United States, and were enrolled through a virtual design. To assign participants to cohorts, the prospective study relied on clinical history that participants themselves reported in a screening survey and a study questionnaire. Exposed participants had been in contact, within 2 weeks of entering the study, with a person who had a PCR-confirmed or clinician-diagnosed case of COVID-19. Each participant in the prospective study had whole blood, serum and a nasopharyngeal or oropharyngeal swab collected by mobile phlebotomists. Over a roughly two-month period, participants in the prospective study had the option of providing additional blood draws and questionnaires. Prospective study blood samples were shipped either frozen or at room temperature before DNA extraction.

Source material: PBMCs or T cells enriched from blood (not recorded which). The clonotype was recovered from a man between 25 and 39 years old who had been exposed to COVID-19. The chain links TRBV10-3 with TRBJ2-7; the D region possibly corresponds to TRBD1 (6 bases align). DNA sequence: TGTGCCATCAGTGAGTCGACAGGAGTCTACGAGCAGTACTTC. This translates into CAISESTGVYEQYF.